This TCR beta chain was recovered during a study of T cells after yellow fever vaccination. It was through 5'RACE template switching that TCR cDNA was made, with a universal primer site and UMIs added. MiXCR, applied by TCRdb to the 5' RACE reads, yields one record per CDR3 protein. The table records 300,000 to 350,000 distinct CDR3 sequences, approximately 4.3% of them present only once. Trimming shortened V by 6 bases and J by 0 bases, and 6 bases separated the two germline ends. The CDR3 covers 14 residues. This clonotype was counted ten times or more. The chain is built from TRBV12-3 or TRBV12-4 and TRBJ1-6, with D unresolved. The sequence was obtained from a man aged 18 to 30 who received the YFV17D yellow fever vaccine. Sequences were derived from PBMCs, sampled 15 days after the yellow fever booster vaccination. The chain's CDR3 is CASRRDSYNSPLHF. Written as DNA, the CDR3 is TGTGCCAGCAGACGGGACTCCTATAATTCACCCCTCCACTTT.